These T cell receptor beta chains were read from a single sample in a study of spatial heterogeneity in lung cancer. TCRdb re-called the 5' RACE reads through MiXCR, storing one row per CDR3 protein. The data show about 13,000 distinct CDR3 sequences, less than 4.5% seen once. Here the sequenced sample was lung tumor tissue, taken at surgery. These receptors were collected from a male donor with early-stage non-small cell lung cancer. Each CDR3 is given with its conserved first and last residue. The D gene is left open where the match is weak. Only some rows state a clone size, as once, few, many or a class for expanded clones.

TRBV20-1,TRBJ2-7,TRBD2,few,CSARNPSGLAGVGGQYF,TGCAGTGCTAGAAACCCCTCAGGTCTGGCGGGAGTGGGCGGCCAGTACTTC
TRBV30,TRBJ1-5,NA,few,CAWSSGVRQPQHF,TGTGCCTGGAGTTCGGGGGTAAGGCAGCCCCAGCATTTT
TRBV20-1,TRBJ2-1,NA,many,CSASTPGVSSEQFF,TGCAGTGCTAGTACTCCGGGAGTTAGCAGTGAGCAGTTCTTC
TRBV9,TRBJ1-2,NA,many,CASSVQENYGYTF,TGTGCCAGCAGCGTCCAGGAAAACTATGGCTACACCTTC
TRBV11-2,TRBJ2-1,TRBD2,few,CASSAPGGAYNEQFF,TGTGCCAGCAGCGCCCCCGGGGGGGCCTACAATGAGCAGTTCTTC
TRBV5-1,TRBJ1-4,NA,many,CASSLTAYNEKLFF,TGCGCCAGCAGCTTGACAGCCTACAATGAAAAACTGTTTTTT
TRBV20-1,TRBJ2-5,NA,few,CSANEGGGWTQYF,TGCAGTGCTAACGAGGGGGGCGGTTGGACCCAGTACTTC
TRBV2,TRBJ1-1,NA,medium-sized,CASSVGNTEAFF,TGTGCCAGCAGTGTGGGAAACACTGAAGCTTTCTTT
TRBV20-1,TRBJ2-1,TRBD1,many,CSATIGQGARIEQFF,TGCAGTGCCACCATCGGACAGGGGGCCAGGATAGAGCAGTTCTTC
TRBV6-2/TRBV6-3,TRBJ2-2,NA,medium-sized,CASETWDTGELFF,TGTGCCAGCGAGACTTGGGACACCGGGGAGCTGTTTTTT
TRBV4-2,TRBJ2-5,NA,many,CASSQEDTRGVRIKRVETQYF,TGTGCCAGCAGCCAAGAGGACACCCGAGGGGTTCGGATTAAGAGGGTGGAGACCCAGTACTTC
TRBV6-5,TRBJ2-5,TRBD1,few,CATQRTGLLETQYF,TGTGCCACCCAGAGGACAGGGTTGTTAGAGACCCAGTACTTC
TRBV5-6,TRBJ2-4,TRBD1,many,CASSLENRGTGGNIQYF,TGTGCCAGCAGCTTGGAGAATCGCGGGACAGGGGGAAACATTCAGTACTTC
TRBV27,TRBJ1-5,NA,many,CASSKSAAFGNQPQHF,TGTGCCAGCAGTAAGTCAGCCGCTTTCGGCAATCAGCCCCAGCATTTT
TRBV20-1,TRBJ2-7,TRBD2,medium-sized,CSAAGTSGRIYEQYF,TGCAGTGCCGCCGGGACTAGCGGGAGGATATACGAGCAGTACTTC
TRBV27,TRBJ1-2,NA,many,CASSSLGLANYGYTF,TGTGCCAGCAGTTCCCTGGGGCTAGCTAACTATGGCTACACCTTC
TRBV7-9,TRBJ2-1,NA,many,CASSSGSEQFF,TGTGCCAGCAGCTCTGGGTCCGAGCAGTTCTTC
TRBV27,TRBJ1-2,TRBD1,many,CASSSAGGYGYTF,TGTGCCAGCAGTTCCGCAGGGGGCTATGGCTACACCTTC
TRBV14,TRBJ2-5,TRBD1,NA,CASSQAGGAFQETQYF,TGTGCCAGCAGCCAAGCAGGGGGCGCCTTTCAAGAGACCCAGTACTTC